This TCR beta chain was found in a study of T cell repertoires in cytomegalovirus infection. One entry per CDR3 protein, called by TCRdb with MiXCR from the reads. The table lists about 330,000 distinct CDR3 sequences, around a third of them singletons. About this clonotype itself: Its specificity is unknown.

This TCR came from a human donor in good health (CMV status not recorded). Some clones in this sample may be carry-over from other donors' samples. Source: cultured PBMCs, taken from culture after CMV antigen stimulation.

This CDR3 is CASSLGGGVRQPQHF. In DNA form, the CDR3 reads TGTGCCAGCAGCTTAGGAGGGGGGGTTCGGCAGCCCCAGCATTTT. V usage is TRBV7-2 and J usage is TRBJ1-5; a weak D match, TRBD1 (6 bases). CDR3 length equals 15 residues. Trimming took 1 base from V and 7 from J, leaving 14 bases between them. Germline CDR1 and CDR2: SGHTA and FQGNSA.